This TCR beta chain was recovered during a study of CD8 T cells in ankylosing spondylitis. General study points: There were earlier reports of some motif variants in reactive arthritis synovial fluid and blood.

The CDR3 has 13 amino acids. From germline, CDR1 is MDHEN and CDR2 SYDVKM. V lost 0 bases and J lost 3, with 6 bases in between. Each CDR3 protein is one row after TCRdb ran MiXCR on the 5' RACE reads. The data show around 150,000 distinct CDR3 sequences, around 45% seen once. This clonotype has a handful of counts. Its specificity is not known. A much larger clone lies a single base off, so this may be a read error. The sequenced sample was synovial fluid, either unsorted or a sorted T cell fraction (not recorded which). The TCR sequence derives from a male donor with ankylosing spondylitis. The chain is built from TRBV28 and TRBJ2-7; D unclear. CDR3: CASSLWDGYEQYF. CDR3 bases: TGTGCCAGCAGTTTATGGGACGGCTACGAGCAGTACTTC.